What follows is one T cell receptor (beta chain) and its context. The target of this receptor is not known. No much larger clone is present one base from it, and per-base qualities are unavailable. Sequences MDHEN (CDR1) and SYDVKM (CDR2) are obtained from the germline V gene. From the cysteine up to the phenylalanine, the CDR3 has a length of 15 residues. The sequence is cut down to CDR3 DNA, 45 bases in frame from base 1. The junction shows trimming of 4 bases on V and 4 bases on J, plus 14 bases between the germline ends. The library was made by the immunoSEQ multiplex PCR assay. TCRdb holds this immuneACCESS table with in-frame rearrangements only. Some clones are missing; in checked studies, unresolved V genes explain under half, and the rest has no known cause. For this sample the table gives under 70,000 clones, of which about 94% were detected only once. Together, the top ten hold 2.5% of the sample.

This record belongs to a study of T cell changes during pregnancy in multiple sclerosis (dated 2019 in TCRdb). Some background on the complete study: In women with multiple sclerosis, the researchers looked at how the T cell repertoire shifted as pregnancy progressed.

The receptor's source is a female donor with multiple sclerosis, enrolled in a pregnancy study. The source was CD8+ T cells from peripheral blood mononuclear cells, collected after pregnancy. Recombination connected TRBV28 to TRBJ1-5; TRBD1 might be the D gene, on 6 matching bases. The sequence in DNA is TGTGCCAGCAGTTCCCCCGGACAGTTTAATCAGCCCCAGCATTTT. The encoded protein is CASSSPGQFNQPQHF.